Each of the 9 T cell receptor beta chains below was sequenced from the same sample in a study of T cell repertoires in cytomegalovirus infection. TCRdb called the reads again in MiXCR, with one record for every CDR3 protein. The sample has hundreds of thousands of distinct CDR3 sequences, around 24% seen once. Sequencing was performed on CD8+ T cells from PBMCs. These receptors were taken from a human donor in good health (CMV status not recorded). Some clones in this sample may be carry-over from other donors' samples.

This clonotype was detected only a few times. The chain recombines TRBV6-1 with TRBJ1-1; a possible D gene is TRBD1 (5 bases). With 7 bases removed from V and 8 bases from J, the gap between germline ends came to 14 bases. The CDR3 sequence is 12 residues long. Germline V gene lookup returns CDR1 MNHNS and CDR2 SASEGT. The CDR3 protein is CASMGVRPEAFF. CDR3 sequence (DNA): TGTGCCAGCATGGGGGTGCGGCCAGAAGCTTTCTTT.

A note on this clonotype: A much larger clone is a single base away; this may be a read error. The rearrangement joins TRBV19 to TRBJ1-1; D gene ambiguous. CDR1 and CDR2 from the germline V gene are LNHDA and SQIVND (reference sequence). This CDR3 comprises 15 residues. CDR3 amino acids: CTSSKKKALGTEAFF. The CDR3 region has the DNA TGTACCAGTAGTAAGAAGAAGGCCTTGGGCACTGAAGCTTTCTTT.

The chain couples TRBV7-6 to TRBJ2-7; possible D gene TRBD2, 7 bases. Trimming cost V 7 bases and J 4 bases, with 11 bases left between them. The CDR3 loop spans 12 amino acids. Germline lookup yields CDR1 SGHVS and CDR2 FNYEAQ. This chain's CDR3 is CASNGGPYEQYF. The CDR3 DNA follows: TGTGCCAGCAACGGGGGGCCTTACGAGCAGTACTTC. Filled out from reference TRBV7-6 and TRBJ2-7, the complete variable domain reads GAGVSQSPRYKVTKRGQDVALRCDPISGHVSLYWYRQALGQGPEFLTYFNYEAQQDKSGLPNDRFSAERPEGSISTLTIQRTEQRDSAMYRCASNGGPYEQYFGPGTRLTVT.

This clonotype was detected many times. The chain combines TRBV5-5 with TRBJ2-7, with D unresolved. Germline lookup yields CDR1 SGHKS and CDR2 YYEKEE (reference sequence). V was pared by 0 bases and J by 4 bases, with 8 bases between. The CDR3 has 13 amino acids. The CDR3 coding sequence is TGTGCCAGCAGCTTGGGAACTCATTACGAGCAGTACTTC. It encodes CASSLGTHYEQYF.

This clonotype was seen many times. J is TRBJ2-7 and V is TRBV7-2, with D possibly called TRBD1 or TRBD2 (5 bases each). The CDR3 runs 12 residues. The germline V gene encodes CDR1 SGHTA and CDR2 FQGNSA. Trimming cost V 4 bases and J 3 bases, with 7 bases left between them. The chain's CDR3 is CASSWDGYEQYF. The CDR3 DNA is TGTGCCAGCAGCTGGGACGGCTACGAGCAGTACTTC. The whole variable domain, filled in from reference TRBV7-2 and TRBJ2-7, reads GAGVSQSPSNKVTEKGKDVELRCDPISGHTALYWYRQSLGQGLEFLIYFQGNSAPDKSGLPSDRFSAERTGGSVSTLTIQRTQQEDSAVYLCASSWDGYEQYFGPGTRLTVT.

The chain is built from TRBV7-2 and TRBJ2-7; D is ambiguous. Germline CDR1 is SGHTA and CDR2 is FQGNSA. The CDR3 runs to 13 residues. V was clipped by 2 bases and J by 5 bases, with 10 bases between them. CDR3: CASSLISVNEQYV. CDR3 DNA sequence: TGTGCCAGCAGCTTAATTTCTGTCAACGAGCAGTACGTC.

This clonotype was seen a single time. The rearrangement uses TRBV25-1 and TRBJ1-4; possible D gene TRBD1, 5 bases. CDR1 and CDR2 from the germline V gene are MGHDK and SYGVNS. The CDR3 covers 17 residues. V lost 0 bases and J 7 bases, leaving 18 bases between the germline ends. The chain's CDR3 is CASSEYLEGSGFEKLFF. For the CDR3, the DNA is TGTGCCAGCAGTGAATATTTGGAGGGGTCAGGGTTTGAAAAACTGTTTTTT.

This clonotype was observed at least ten times. J is TRBJ2-6 and V is TRBV27; 8 nucleotides line up with TRBD1. Germline assignment: CDR1 MNHEY and CDR2 SMNVEV (reference sequence). This CDR3 region has 17 residues. V lost 2 bases, J lost 2 bases, and 5 bases stayed unmatched. For the CDR3, the DNA is TGTGCCAGCAGTTTAATAGCAGGGGGCGCTGGGGCCAACGTCCTGACTTTC. It specifies CASSLIAGGAGANVLTF.

This clonotype has more than one count but fewer than ten. This rearrangement joins TRBV10-3 to TRBJ2-2; 9 nucleotides agree with TRBD1. Trimming at V came to 4 bases and at J to 1 base, leaving 4 bases not matched to a gene. The CDR3 extends over 16 amino acids. Looked up from germline, CDR1 is ENHRY and CDR2 is SYGVKD. The CDR3 region has the DNA TGTGCCATCAGTGCTACAGGGGGCGAGAACACCGGGGAGCTGTTTTTT. This gives the protein CAISATGGENTGELFF.